The clone carrying this T cell receptor beta chain has a single count. The sample comes from a study of PD-L1 blockade in urothelial cancer. Turning to the study itself: Blood analysis took place 3 weeks (second dose) and 6 weeks after treatment start.

The investigators introduced synthetic TCR analog templates into each PCR as spikes. Profiled with immunoSEQ multiplex PCR; TCRdb holds only in-frame clones, not every one. The sample lists around 100,000 clones, approximately 90% occurring once. Sample time point: peripheral blood 6 weeks after treatment start. Patients were living with locally advanced or metastatic urothelial carcinoma. The TCR sequence derives from a man aged 60-69 years with urothelial cancer. This sample comprised PBMCs, obtained around atezolizumab (anti-PD-L1) treatment.

CDR3 in DNA: TGCAGCGTTGAAGATCCCCGGGGGAATGAGCAGTTCTTC. This translates into CSVEDPRGNEQFF. The chain couples TRBV29-1 to TRBJ2-1, with D possibly matching TRBD2 (6 bases). V was clipped by 0 bases and J by 7 bases, with 10 bases between them. CDR3 length: 13 amino acids. CDR1 is SQVTM and CDR2 is ANQGSEA in the germline V gene.